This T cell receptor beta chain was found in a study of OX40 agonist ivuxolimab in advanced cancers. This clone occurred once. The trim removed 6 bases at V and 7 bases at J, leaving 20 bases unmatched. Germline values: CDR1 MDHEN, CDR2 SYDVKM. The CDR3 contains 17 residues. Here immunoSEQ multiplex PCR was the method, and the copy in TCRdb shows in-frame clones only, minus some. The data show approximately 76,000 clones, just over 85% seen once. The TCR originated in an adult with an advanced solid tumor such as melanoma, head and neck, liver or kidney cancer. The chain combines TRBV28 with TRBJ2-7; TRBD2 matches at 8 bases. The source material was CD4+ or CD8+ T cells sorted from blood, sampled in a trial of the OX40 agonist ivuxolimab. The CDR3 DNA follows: TGTGCCAGCAGCCCCCCCTCTGGAGCGGGAGTAAGAGGAGAGCAGTACTTC. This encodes CASSPPSGAGVRGEQYF.